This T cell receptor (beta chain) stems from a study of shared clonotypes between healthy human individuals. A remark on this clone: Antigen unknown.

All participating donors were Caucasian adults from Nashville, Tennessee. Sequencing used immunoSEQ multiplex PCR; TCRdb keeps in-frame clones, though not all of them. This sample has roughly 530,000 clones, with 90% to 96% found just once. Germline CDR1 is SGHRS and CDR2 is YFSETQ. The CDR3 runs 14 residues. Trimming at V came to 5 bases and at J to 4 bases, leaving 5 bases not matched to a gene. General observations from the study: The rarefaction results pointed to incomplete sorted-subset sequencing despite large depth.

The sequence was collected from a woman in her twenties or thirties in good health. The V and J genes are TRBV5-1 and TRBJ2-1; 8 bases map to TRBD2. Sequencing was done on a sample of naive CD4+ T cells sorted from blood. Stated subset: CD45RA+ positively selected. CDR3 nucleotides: TGCGCCAGCAGTGGCGGGAGGAGTTACAATGAGCAGTTCTTC. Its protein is CASSGGRSYNEQFF.